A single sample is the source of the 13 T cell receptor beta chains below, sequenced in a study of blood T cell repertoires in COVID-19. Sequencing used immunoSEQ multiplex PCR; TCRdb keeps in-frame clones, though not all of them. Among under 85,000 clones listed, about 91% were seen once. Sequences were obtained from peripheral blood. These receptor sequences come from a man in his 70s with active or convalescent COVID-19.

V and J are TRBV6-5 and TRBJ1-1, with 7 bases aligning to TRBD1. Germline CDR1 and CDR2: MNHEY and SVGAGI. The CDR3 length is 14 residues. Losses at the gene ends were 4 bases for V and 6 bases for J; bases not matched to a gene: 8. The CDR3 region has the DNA TGTGCCAGCAGTTCCAGGGGGTTAAGCGCTGAAGCTTTCTTT. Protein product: CASSSRGLSAEAFF.

The CDR3 here is CASKIQGASDSPLHF. As DNA, the CDR3 is TGCGCCAGCAAAATCCAGGGGGCGTCGGATTCACCCCTCCACTTT. This chain uses TRBV5-1 with TRBJ1-6, with 8 nucleotides matching TRBD1. Germline V gene data show CDR1 as SGHRS and CDR2 as YFSETQ. The CDR3 totals 15 residues. The J segment lost 8 bases and the V segment lost 6 bases, leaving 10 bases of the junction unmatched.

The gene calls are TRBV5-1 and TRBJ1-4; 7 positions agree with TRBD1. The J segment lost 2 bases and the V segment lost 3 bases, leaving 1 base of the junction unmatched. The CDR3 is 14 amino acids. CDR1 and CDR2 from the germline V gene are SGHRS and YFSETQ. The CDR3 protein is CASSSTGTNEKLFF. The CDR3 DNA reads TGCGCCAGCAGCTCGACAGGGACTAATGAAAAACTGTTTTTT.

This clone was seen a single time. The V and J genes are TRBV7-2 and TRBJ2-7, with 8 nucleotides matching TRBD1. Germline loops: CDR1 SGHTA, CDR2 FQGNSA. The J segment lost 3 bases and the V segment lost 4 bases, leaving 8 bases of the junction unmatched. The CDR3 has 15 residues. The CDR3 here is CASSSDRGFIYEQYF. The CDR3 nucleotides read TGTGCCAGCAGCTCCGACAGGGGATTCATCTACGAGCAGTACTTC. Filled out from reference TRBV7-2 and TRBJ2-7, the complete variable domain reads GAGVSQSPSNKVTEKGKDVELRCDPISGHTALYWYRQSLGQGLEFLIYFQGNSAPDKSGLPSDRFSAERTGGSVSTLTIQRTQQEDSAVYLCASSSDRGFIYEQYFGPGTRLTVT.

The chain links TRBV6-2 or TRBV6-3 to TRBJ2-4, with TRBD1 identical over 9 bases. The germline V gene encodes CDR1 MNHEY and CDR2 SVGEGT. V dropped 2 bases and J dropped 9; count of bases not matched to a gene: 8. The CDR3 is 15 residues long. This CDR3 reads CASSYAPGTGSIQYF. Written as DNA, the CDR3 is TGTGCCAGCAGTTACGCACCGGGGACAGGGTCCATTCAGTACTTC.

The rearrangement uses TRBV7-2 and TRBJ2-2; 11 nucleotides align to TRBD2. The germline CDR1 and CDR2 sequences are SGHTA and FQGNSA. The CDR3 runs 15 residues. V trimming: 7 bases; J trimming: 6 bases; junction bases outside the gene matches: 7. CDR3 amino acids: CASTFSGGEAGELFF. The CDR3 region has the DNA TGTGCCAGCACCTTTAGCGGGGGGGAAGCCGGGGAGCTGTTTTTT.

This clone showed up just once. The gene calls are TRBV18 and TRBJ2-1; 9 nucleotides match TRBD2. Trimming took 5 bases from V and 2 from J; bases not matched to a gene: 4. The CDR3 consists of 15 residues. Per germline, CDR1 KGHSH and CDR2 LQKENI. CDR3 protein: CASSFAGGPYNEQFF. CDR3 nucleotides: TGTGCCAGCTCATTCGCGGGGGGGCCCTACAATGAGCAGTTCTTC.

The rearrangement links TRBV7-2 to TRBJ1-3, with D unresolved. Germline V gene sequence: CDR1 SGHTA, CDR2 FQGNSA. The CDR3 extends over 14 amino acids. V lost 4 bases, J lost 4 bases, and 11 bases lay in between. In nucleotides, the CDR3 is TGTGCCAGCAGCTCGGGGTTGAGGGGAAACACCATATATTTT. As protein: CASSSGLRGNTIYF. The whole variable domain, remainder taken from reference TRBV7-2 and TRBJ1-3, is GAGVSQSPSNKVTEKGKDVELRCDPISGHTALYWYRQSLGQGLEFLIYFQGNSAPDKSGLPSDRFSAERTGGSVSTLTIQRTQQEDSAVYLCASSSGLRGNTIYFGEGSWLTVV.

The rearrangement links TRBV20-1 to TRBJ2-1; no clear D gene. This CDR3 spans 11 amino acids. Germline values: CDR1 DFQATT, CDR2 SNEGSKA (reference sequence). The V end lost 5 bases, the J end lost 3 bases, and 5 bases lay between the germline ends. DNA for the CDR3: TGCAGTGCTCACTTCTACAATGAGCAGTTCTTC. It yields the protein CSAHFYNEQFF.

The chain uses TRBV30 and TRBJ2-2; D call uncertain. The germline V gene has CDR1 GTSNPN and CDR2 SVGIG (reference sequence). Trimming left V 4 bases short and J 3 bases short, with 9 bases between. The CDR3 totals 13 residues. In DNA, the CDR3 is TGTGCCTGGACCCCGTCGGACACCGGGGAGCTGTTTTTT. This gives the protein CAWTPSDTGELFF. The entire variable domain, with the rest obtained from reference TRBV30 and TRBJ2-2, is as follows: SQTIHQWPATLVQPVGSPLSLECTVEGTSNPNLYWYRQAAGRGLQLLFYSVGIGQISSEVPQNLSASRPQDRQFILSSKKLLLSDSGFYLCAWTPSDTGELFFGEGSRLTVL.

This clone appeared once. The CDR3 DNA is TGTGCCACCAGCAGAGTCAGCGGGGAGCTGTTTTTT. Translation: CATSRVSGELFF. J is TRBJ2-2 and V is TRBV15; D is undetermined. Between the trimmed V and J ends, which lost 1 base and 7 bases, there was a span of 4 bases. The CDR3 contains 12 residues. CDR1 is LNHNV and CDR2 is YYDKDF in the germline V gene (reference sequence).

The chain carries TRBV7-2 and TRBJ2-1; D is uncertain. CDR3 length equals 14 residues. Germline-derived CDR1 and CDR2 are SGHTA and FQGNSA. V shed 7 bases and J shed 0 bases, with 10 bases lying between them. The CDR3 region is CASTSSGSYNEQFF. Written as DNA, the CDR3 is TGTGCCAGCACATCATCCGGCTCCTACAATGAGCAGTTCTTC.

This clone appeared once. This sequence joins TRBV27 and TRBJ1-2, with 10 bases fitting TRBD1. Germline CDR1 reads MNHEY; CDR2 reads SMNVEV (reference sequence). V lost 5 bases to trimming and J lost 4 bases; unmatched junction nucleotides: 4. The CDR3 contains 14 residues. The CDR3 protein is CASSTRQGAYGYTF. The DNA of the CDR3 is TGTGCCAGCAGTACAAGACAGGGGGCCTATGGCTACACCTTC.